A single sample gave rise to the 24 T cell receptor beta chains below, sequenced in a study of shared clonotypes between healthy human individuals. Here immunoSEQ multiplex PCR was the method, and the copy in TCRdb shows in-frame clones only, minus some. The sample lists over a million clones, 98% occurring once. What was sequenced was naive CD4+ T cells sorted from blood. Subset reported: CD45RA+ positively selected. Receptor source: a man aged 30 to 39 in good health.

This chain links TRBV9 with TRBJ2-7; TRBD2 agrees at 9 bases. V trimming: 4 bases; J trimming: 5 bases; junction bases outside the gene matches: 13. This CDR3 has 16 amino acids. Looked up from germline, CDR1 is SGDLS and CDR2 is YYNGEE. This chain's CDR3 is CASSSLGGRARDEQYF. The CDR3 nucleotides read TGTGCCAGCAGCTCTTTGGGCGGGAGGGCCCGTGACGAGCAGTACTTC.

The chain joins TRBV19 to TRBJ2-5, with 10 positions matching TRBD2. With 2 bases clipped from V and 4 bases from J, the junction kept 4 bases outside the gene matches. The CDR3 is 15 amino acids. Looked up from germline, CDR1 is LNHDA and CDR2 is SQIVND (reference sequence). The CDR3 DNA sequence: TGTGCCAGTAGTATATATCTAGCGGGAGTAGAGACCCAGTACTTC. This codes for CASSIYLAGVETQYF.

V and J are TRBV18 and TRBJ2-1, with a weak D call TRBD2 (5 bases). V was cut by 1 base and J by 3 bases, with 10 bases left in between. Germline values: CDR1 KGHSH, CDR2 LQKENI. CDR3 size: 15 residues. The CDR3 spells CASSPRPGIYNEQFF. DNA of the CDR3: TGTGCCAGCTCACCACGACCCGGGATCTACAATGAGCAGTTCTTC.

The chain has TRBV7-2 and TRBJ2-4; the match to TRBD1 covers 7 bases. The CDR3 sequence is 15 residues long. V lost 5 bases to trimming and J lost 4 bases; unmatched junction nucleotides: 8. Germline CDR1 and CDR2: SGHTA and FQGNSA. The CDR3 region is CASSIFGTAKNIQYF. The CDR3 nucleotides are TGTGCCAGCAGCATTTTCGGGACAGCAAAAAACATTCAGTACTTC.

The chain recombines TRBV18 with TRBJ2-3; 7 bases match TRBD2. The junction had 1 base not matched to a gene; V was cut back by 0 bases and J by 4 bases. The CDR3 is 14 residues long. The germline CDR1 and CDR2 sequences are KGHSH and LQKENI. The chain's CDR3 is CASSPPGLPDTQYF. The CDR3 DNA is TGTGCCAGCTCACCACCGGGACTACCAGATACGCAGTATTTT.

This clone appeared a single time. The chain links TRBV5-6 to TRBJ1-3; 8 nucleotides agree with TRBD1. Trimming took 1 base from V and 4 from J; bases not matched to a gene: 13. Germline CDR1 and CDR2: SGHDT and YYEEEE. The CDR3 covers 18 residues. In DNA, the CDR3 is TGTGCCAGCAGCTTGAGTGGTTTCAGGGGGCTTCTCGGAAACACCATATATTTT. It codes for CASSLSGFRGLLGNTIYF.

The chain joins TRBV27 to TRBJ2-7, with D unresolved. CDR3 length: 14 residues. Trimming took 2 bases from V and 0 from J, leaving 8 bases between them. CDR1 MNHEY and CDR2 SMNVEV come from the germline V gene (reference sequence). The CDR3 loop is CASSLLARSYEQYF. The CDR3 nucleotides are TGTGCCAGCAGTTTACTGGCGCGCTCCTACGAGCAGTACTTC.

V gene TRBV30 combines with J gene TRBJ1-4; TRBD1 might be the D (6 bases). The length of the CDR3 is 14 residues. Germline CDR1 is GTSNPN and CDR2 is SVGIG (reference sequence). Trimming removed 2 bases at V and 6 bases at J, with 13 bases between. The CDR3 reads CAWSPPGEDEKLFF. DNA for the CDR3: TGTGCCTGGAGTCCCCCAGGGGAGGATGAAAAACTGTTTTTT.

This sequence joins TRBV10-3 and TRBJ2-1, with D perhaps matching TRBD2 (6 bases). Germline V gives CDR1 ENHRY, CDR2 SYGVKD. V dropped 2 bases and J dropped 10 bases, with 18 bases sitting between them. The CDR3 is 15 amino acids. Here the CDR3 DNA reads TGTGCCATCAGTGAGACTCCCCGAGGACTAAGGGAGCAGTTCTTC. It codes for CAISETPRGLREQFF.

This clone was seen a single time. The V call is TRBV5-5, the J call TRBJ2-3, with D uncertain. The germline V gene has CDR1 SGHKS and CDR2 YYEKEE (reference sequence). Trimming shortened V by 4 bases and J by 1 base, and 10 bases separated the two germline ends. This CDR3 has 14 amino acids. The CDR3: CASSVGTRTDTQYF. The DNA of the CDR3 is TGTGCCAGCAGCGTCGGCACACGCACAGATACGCAGTATTTT.

The gene calls are TRBV28 and TRBJ1-1; D unclear. Trimming pared 5 bases from V and 7 bases from J, leaving 14 bases between. The CDR3 is 13 amino acids. Germline CDR1 is MDHEN and CDR2 is SYDVKM. The CDR3 is CASSVPQAYEAFF. CDR3 coding DNA: TGTGCCAGCAGTGTCCCCCAGGCCTATGAAGCTTTCTTT.

The chain uses TRBV6-6 and TRBJ2-7, with 10 positions matching TRBD2. Trimming at V came to 5 bases and at J to 6 bases, leaving 7 bases not matched to a gene. The CDR3 has 14 residues. The germline V gene encodes CDR1 MNHNY and CDR2 SVGAGI (reference sequence). CDR3 sequence (DNA): TGTGCCAGCAGTACGCTAGCGGGAGAATCCGAGCAGTACTTC. This sequence encodes CASSTLAGESEQYF.

The V gene is TRBV9, the J gene TRBJ2-7, with D tentatively TRBD2 (6 bases). Germline V gene sequence: CDR1 SGDLS, CDR2 YYNGEE. CDR3 length equals 14 residues. V was pared by 6 bases and J by 3 bases, with 16 bases between. The CDR3 nucleotides are TGTGCCAGCATCCAGGGACTCACTAACTACGAGCAGTACTTC. Its translation: CASIQGLTNYEQYF.

This sequence joins TRBV18 and TRBJ2-1; TRBD1 aligns across 8 bases. The CDR3 runs to 13 residues. Germline V CDR1 and CDR2: KGHSH, LQKENI. J gave up 8 bases and V 3 bases, and 3 bases lay outside the gene matches. CDR3 sequence reads: CASSPGTGDEQFF. For the CDR3, the DNA is TGTGCCAGCTCACCTGGGACAGGCGATGAGCAGTTCTTC.

The rearrangement uses TRBV9 and TRBJ2-7, with D uncertain. V was pared by 1 base and J by 6 bases, with 11 bases between. The CDR3 extends over 13 amino acids. Per germline, CDR1 SGDLS and CDR2 YYNGEE. This chain's CDR3 is CASSVNRLSEQYF. CDR3 in DNA: TGTGCCAGCAGCGTAAATCGGCTGTCCGAGCAGTACTTC.

This chain uses TRBV7-2 with TRBJ2-7, with D perhaps TRBD2 (6 bases). V shed 3 bases and J shed 7 bases, with 16 bases lying between them. In germline, CDR1 is SGHTA, CDR2 FQGNSA. This CDR3 spans 14 amino acids. CDR3 DNA: TGTGCCAGCAGCTTGGGGACTGTTGTTGAGGAGCAGTACTTC. Its protein is CASSLGTVVEEQYF.

The rearrangement joins TRBV30 to TRBJ2-7; 9 bases align to TRBD2. V gave up 3 bases and J gave up 5 bases; unmatched junction bases: 5. CDR3 length: 13 residues. The germline gives CDR1 GTSNPN, CDR2 SVGIG (reference sequence). CDR3 coding DNA: TGTGCCTGGAGGGGACTAGCACCCAACGAGCAGTACTTC. Translation: CAWRGLAPNEQYF.

The chain employs TRBV27 and TRBJ2-3; no clear D. Germline V gene lookup returns CDR1 MNHEY and CDR2 SMNVEV (reference sequence). V dropped 3 bases and J dropped 2 bases, with 15 bases sitting between them. This CDR3 is built from 16 residues. This CDR3 is CASSFLGLGYTDTQYF. The CDR3 bases are TGTGCCAGCAGTTTTTTGGGTCTCGGCTACACAGATACGCAGTATTTT.

V usage is TRBV18 and J usage is TRBJ2-6, with TRBD1 as a possible D gene (6 bases). CDR3 length equals 15 residues. Trimming shortened V by 5 bases and J by 4 bases, and 12 bases separated the two germline ends. CDR1 is KGHSH and CDR2 is LQKENI in the germline V gene. Here the CDR3 reads CASSEQGFGANVLTF. CDR3 bases: TGTGCCAGCTCAGAACAGGGTTTCGGGGCCAACGTCCTGACTTTC.

The chain uses TRBV5-1 and TRBJ1-1; a possible D gene is TRBD1 (5 bases). The length of the CDR3 is 15 residues. The germline V and J ends were trimmed by 0 bases and 0 bases, with 9 bases remaining between them. Germline CDR1 SGHRS, CDR2 YFSETQ. CDR3 residues: CASSLGRVMNTEAFF. CDR3 sequence (DNA): TGCGCCAGCAGCTTGGGCAGGGTGATGAACACTGAAGCTTTCTTT.

The count of this clone is one. This rearrangement joins TRBV28 to TRBJ1-1, with D hard to call. With 1 base removed from V and 11 bases from J, the gap between germline ends came to 11 bases. CDR1 is MDHEN, CDR2 SYDVKM, per germline. This CDR3 spans 12 amino acids. Here the CDR3 DNA reads TGTGCCAGCAGTTTATTAGGGCTCGGGGCTTTCTTT. Amino acids: CASSLLGLGAFF.

The chain carries TRBV5-4 and TRBJ2-2, with D possibly matching TRBD1 (6 bases). The CDR3 totals 15 residues. CDR1 and CDR2 from the germline V gene are SGHNT and YYREEE (reference sequence). The germline V and J ends were trimmed by 4 bases and 1 base, with 11 bases remaining between them. CDR3 coding DNA: TGTGCCAGCAGCACATCAGGGGTGAACACCGGGGAGCTGTTTTTT. Translation: CASSTSGVNTGELFF.

The chain combines TRBV7-2 with TRBJ2-7; unclear D gene. Germline CDR1 reads SGHTA; CDR2 reads FQGNSA. The CDR3 is made up of 14 amino acids. V dropped 5 bases and J dropped 4 bases, with 15 bases sitting between them. DNA for the CDR3: TGTGCCAGCAGCCAGGTGGGGTGGGTGTACGAGCAGTACTTC. The encoded protein is CASSQVGWVYEQYF.

This clone was seen only once. V usage is TRBV6-5 and J usage is TRBJ2-3; 8 positions agree with TRBD2. The CDR3 totals 13 residues. Germline V lookup: CDR1 MNHEY, CDR2 SVGAGI. With V trimmed by 9 bases and J by 6 bases, 8 bases remained unmatched. CDR3 protein: CASRGGSWDTQYF. The CDR3 DNA reads as TGTGCCAGTCGCGGGGGGAGCTGGGATACGCAGTATTTT.